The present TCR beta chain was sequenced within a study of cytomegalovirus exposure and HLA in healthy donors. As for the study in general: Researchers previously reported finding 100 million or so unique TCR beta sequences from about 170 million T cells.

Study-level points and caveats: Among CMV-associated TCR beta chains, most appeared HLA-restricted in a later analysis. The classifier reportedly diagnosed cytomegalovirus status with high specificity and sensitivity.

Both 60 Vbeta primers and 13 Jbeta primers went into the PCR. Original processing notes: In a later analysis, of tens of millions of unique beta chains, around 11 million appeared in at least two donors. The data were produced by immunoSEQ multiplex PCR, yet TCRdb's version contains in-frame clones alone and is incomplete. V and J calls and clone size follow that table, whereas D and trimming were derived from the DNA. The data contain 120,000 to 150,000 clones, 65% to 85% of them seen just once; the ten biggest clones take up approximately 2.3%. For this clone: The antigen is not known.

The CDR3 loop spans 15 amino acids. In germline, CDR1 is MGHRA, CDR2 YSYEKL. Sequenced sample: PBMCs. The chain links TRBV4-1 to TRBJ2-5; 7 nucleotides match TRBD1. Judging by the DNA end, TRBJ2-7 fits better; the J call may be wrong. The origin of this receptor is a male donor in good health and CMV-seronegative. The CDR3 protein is CASSPGQFGVYEQYF. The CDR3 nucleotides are TGCGCCAGCAGCCCGGGACAGTTCGGGGTCTACGAGCAGTACTTC.